The rows below give T cell receptor beta chains drawn from one sample of a study. One entry per CDR3 protein results from TCRdb running MiXCR on the RT-PCR reads. The sample contains about 540 distinct CDR3 sequences, over 45% of which appear only once. Specimen: memory CD4+ T cells from salivary gland. These receptors originate from a female donor with primary Sjogren's syndrome. The conserved cysteine and the conserved F or W are not part of the CDR3 here. The order of the fields is V gene, D gene, clone size, CDR3 protein. A D gene is named only where the DNA matches it firmly. The listing skips clone size in some rows; elsewhere it reads once, few, many or a size class.

v_gene: TRBV5-1; d_gene: TRBD2; abundance: medium-sized; CDR3aa: ASSLMGGDHEQY
v_gene: TRBV7-8; d_gene: -; abundance: -; CDR3aa: ASSLAGSSYNEQF
v_gene: TRBV4-3; d_gene: -; abundance: -; CDR3aa: ASSQEGWDTQY
v_gene: TRBV29-1; d_gene: TRBD1; abundance: -; CDR3aa: SGRQGKETQY
v_gene: TRBV7-3; d_gene: -; abundance: -; CDR3aa: ASSPSGRGTGELF
v_gene: TRBV7-2; d_gene: -; abundance: -; CDR3aa: ASSQGPTGELF
v_gene: TRBV11-2; d_gene: -; abundance: -; CDR3aa: ASSRARGTGRETQY
v_gene: TRBV20-1; d_gene: TRBD2; abundance: -; CDR3aa: SAVLTSSLDTQY
v_gene: TRBV5-1; d_gene: TRBD1; abundance: -; CDR3aa: ASSWTPGQGTSYEQY
v_gene: TRBV7-9; d_gene: TRBD2; abundance: large; CDR3aa: ASSLMSGVRQETQY
v_gene: TRBV12-3/TRBV12-4; d_gene: -; abundance: large; CDR3aa: ASSFNGGPDSPLH
v_gene: TRBV3-1; d_gene: -; abundance: large; CDR3aa: ASSQEGRQVSYEQY
v_gene: TRBV9; d_gene: -; abundance: once; CDR3aa: ASSPTLVNNEQF
v_gene: TRBV7-2; d_gene: -; abundance: large; CDR3aa: ASSPRTLSPLH
v_gene: TRBV12-3/TRBV12-4; d_gene: TRBD1; abundance: once; CDR3aa: ASSWDRAGEQY
v_gene: TRBV11-1; d_gene: -; abundance: large; CDR3aa: ASSSRGLSTQY
v_gene: TRBV4-1; d_gene: -; abundance: -; CDR3aa: ASSQASGTQY
v_gene: TRBV7-8; d_gene: TRBD1; abundance: large; CDR3aa: ASSSRGSRGLGNEQF
v_gene: TRBV3-1; d_gene: TRBD2; abundance: large; CDR3aa: ASSQEGRGSSYEQY
v_gene: TRBV12-3/TRBV12-4; d_gene: TRBD1; abundance: -; CDR3aa: ASGGQGLEKLF
v_gene: TRBV20-1; d_gene: -; abundance: -; CDR3aa: SARGSSPYNEQF
v_gene: TRBV27; d_gene: TRBD1; abundance: -; CDR3aa: ASSSGQVGIRNSPLH
v_gene: TRBV11-2; d_gene: -; abundance: large; CDR3aa: ASSSLTGELF
v_gene: TRBV6-5; d_gene: -; abundance: -; CDR3aa: ASSFYICSALDLDEQETQY
v_gene: TRBV13; d_gene: TRBD1; abundance: -; CDR3aa: ASSQGGLSGNTIY
v_gene: TRBV24-1; d_gene: -; abundance: large; CDR3aa: ATSDGGTETQY
v_gene: TRBV21-1; d_gene: -; abundance: -; CDR3aa: ASSDRKQPQH
v_gene: TRBV10-3; d_gene: -; abundance: -; CDR3aa: AISMNTEAF
v_gene: TRBV20-1; d_gene: -; abundance: -; CDR3aa: SANKPGGGNEQY
v_gene: TRBV20-1; d_gene: TRBD1; abundance: large; CDR3aa: SARTTGESF
v_gene: TRBV19; d_gene: -; abundance: medium-sized; CDR3aa: ASTRFEVQNTGELF
v_gene: TRBV20-1; d_gene: -; abundance: -; CDR3aa: SASIGGMNTEAF
v_gene: TRBV6-6; d_gene: TRBD1; abundance: -; CDR3aa: ASSPQGFAGYT
v_gene: TRBV20-1; d_gene: TRBD1; abundance: -; CDR3aa: SAREGGGKSQPQH
v_gene: TRBV7-2; d_gene: TRBD2; abundance: large; CDR3aa: ASSLTSGSEQY
v_gene: TRBV6-5; d_gene: TRBD2; abundance: -; CDR3aa: ASSYKIWGGLETQY
v_gene: TRBV5-1; d_gene: -; abundance: -; CDR3aa: ASSPGESLAKNIQY
v_gene: TRBV20-1; d_gene: -; abundance: -; CDR3aa: SARVGGGNQPQH
v_gene: TRBV7-9; d_gene: -; abundance: large; CDR3aa: ASSPRVDQETQY
v_gene: TRBV6-1; d_gene: -; abundance: medium-sized; CDR3aa: ASTRRMGLFNEKLF
v_gene: TRBV5-1; d_gene: -; abundance: once; CDR3aa: ASSLQGWLSQETRY
v_gene: TRBV5-1; d_gene: -; abundance: large; CDR3aa: ASSLVRGSEQY
v_gene: TRBV12-3/TRBV12-4; d_gene: -; abundance: large; CDR3aa: ASSFRRSPLH
v_gene: TRBV6-5; d_gene: -; abundance: -; CDR3aa: ASSAQGRTQETQY
v_gene: TRBV20-1; d_gene: -; abundance: large; CDR3aa: SARDVGGLGNQPQH
v_gene: TRBV6-5; d_gene: TRBD1; abundance: -; CDR3aa: ASPDDRGRVDTQY
v_gene: TRBV3-1; d_gene: -; abundance: -; CDR3aa: ASSPGTYNEQF
v_gene: TRBV12-3/TRBV12-4; d_gene: TRBD2; abundance: large; CDR3aa: ASSLGLAGVISYTQY
v_gene: TRBV20-1; d_gene: -; abundance: large; CDR3aa: SASGGSGAKNIQY
v_gene: TRBV2; d_gene: -; abundance: medium-sized; CDR3aa: ASSVRGETEAF
v_gene: TRBV7-3; d_gene: -; abundance: -; CDR3aa: ASSLNPIGASSYNEQF
v_gene: TRBV20-1; d_gene: TRBD1; abundance: large; CDR3aa: SARDPRGPRSNQPQH
v_gene: TRBV5-1; d_gene: -; abundance: large; CDR3aa: ASSGGPLHFTDTQY
v_gene: TRBV7-8; d_gene: TRBD1; abundance: few; CDR3aa: ASSPRDRAYEQY
v_gene: TRBV7-2; d_gene: -; abundance: large; CDR3aa: ASGERGGNQPQH